A selection of T cell receptor beta chains follows, all from one sample in a study of T cell responses to AZD1222 COVID-19 vaccine. The data were produced by immunoSEQ multiplex PCR, yet TCRdb's version contains in-frame clones alone and is incomplete. The table lists some 96,000 clones, approximately 88% of them singletons. This specimen was peripheral blood, taken on day 0 of AZD1222 vaccination. The receptors originated from an adult in good health. Both conserved end residues are part of each CDR3. D genes are given only for firm matches. Clone size appears in some rows only: once, few, many, or a class for an expanded clone.

TRBV4-1	NA	TRBD1	TRBJ2-2	TGCGCCAGCAGCCCAGACAGGGTGTTCGGGGAGCTGTTTTTT	CASSPDRVFGELFF
TRBV19	NA	NA	TRBJ1-2	TGTGCCAGTAAGGGGACGGCCTATGGCTACACCTTC	CASKGTAYGYTF
TRBV7-2	NA	NA	TRBJ2-3	TGTGCCAGCAACAGGGACTGGGGAGATACGCAGTATTTT	CASNRDWGDTQYF
TRBV11-2	NA	TRBD1	TRBJ2-5	TGTGCCAGCAGCTTAAGACAGGGGGCGGAATGGGAGACCCAGTACTTC	CASSLRQGAEWETQYF
TRBV11-3	NA	NA	TRBJ1-4	TGTGCCAGCAGCCCGCGCCTAACAGGGCCTAATGAAAAACTGTTTTTT	CASSPRLTGPNEKLFF
TRBV7-2	NA	NA	TRBJ2-3	TGTGCCAGCAGCTTACAGGGGGGGAGCACAGATACGCAGTATTTT	CASSLQGGSTDTQYF
TRBV7-2	NA	NA	TRBJ2-2	TGTGCCAGCAGCCTCGCCTCCGTTTCCGACACCGGGGAGCTGTTTTTT	CASSLASVSDTGELFF
TRBV19	NA	NA	TRBJ1-1	TGTGCCAGTAGTGCGGACAGTTCGTACTTATTGGGTGAAGCTTTCTTT	CASSADSSYLLGEAFF
TRBV9	NA	NA	TRBJ1-3	TGTGCCAGCAGCTTAACGCAGCACCTCGGAAACACCATATATTTT	CASSLTQHLGNTIYF
TRBV14	NA	TRBD2	TRBJ2-4	TGTGCCAGCAGCCAAGGATCTAGCGGGGCAGCCAAAAACATTCAGTACTTC	CASSQGSSGAAKNIQYF
TRBV5-1	NA	TRBD2	TRBJ2-1	TGCGCCAGCAGCTCCGCACTAGCGGGGGTAGGCATCACCTACAATGAGCAGTTCTTC	CASSSALAGVGITYNEQFF
TRBV18	few	NA	TRBJ2-7	TGTGCCAGCTCACCCACAGGAACCTACGAGCAGTACTTC	CASSPTGTYEQYF
TRBV7-9	NA	TRBD1	TRBJ1-1	TGTGCCAGCAGCTTAGTGGTAAAAAGGGGGCTTTCGAACACTGAAGCTTTCTTT	CASSLVVKRGLSNTEAFF
TRBV4-1	NA	NA	TRBJ1-6	TGCGCCAGCAGCCCCCCCCATCGGGGAGTACCCCTCCACTTT	CASSPPHRGVPLHF
TRBV6-5	NA	NA	TRBJ1-3	TGTGCCAGCAGTACGACAGTATCCTCTGGAAACACCATATATTTT	CASSTTVSSGNTIYF
TRBV20-1	NA	NA	TRBJ1-2	TGCAGTGCGCGGATCTACTATGGCTACACCTTC	CSARIYYGYTF
TRBV20-1	NA	NA	TRBJ1-4	TGCAGTGCTAGTCGGTTGACAGAGGTTGGAACTAATGAAAAACTGTTTTTT	CSASRLTEVGTNEKLFF
TRBV18	NA	TRBD1	TRBJ1-2	TGTGCCAGCTCACCAAGGGGGACAGGCGATATCACTAACTATGGCTACACCTTC	CASSPRGTGDITNYGYTF
TRBV15	NA	NA	TRBJ1-5	TGTGCCACCAGCAGAGATATGGGTCAGCCCCAGCATTTT	CATSRDMGQPQHF
TRBV5-6	NA	NA	TRBJ1-1	TGTGCCAGCAGCCCCCGAATTAACACTGAAGCTTTCTTT	CASSPRINTEAFF
TRBV7-2	few	NA	TRBJ1-2	TGTGCCAGCAGCGCCGCGGGGGACTATGGCTACACCTTC	CASSAAGDYGYTF
TRBV5-1	NA	NA	TRBJ2-2	TGCGCCAGCAGCACTGGACAGACTGCGAACACCGGGGAGCTGTTTTTT	CASSTGQTANTGELFF
TRBV3-1/TRBV3-2	once	NA	TRBJ1-4	TGTGCCAGCAGCGCAGGGCTAGGTAATGAAAAACTGTTTTTT	CASSAGLGNEKLFF
TRBV10-2	NA	TRBD2	TRBJ2-1	TGCGCCAGTTGGACCGGGACTAGCGCGTACAATGAGCAGTTCTTC	CASWTGTSAYNEQFF
TRBV7-3	NA	TRBD2	TRBJ2-5	TGTGCCAGCAGCAGGGGACTAGATAGTCGAGAGACCCAGTACTTC	CASSRGLDSRETQYF
TRBV19	once	NA	TRBJ2-6	TGTGCCAGTACCCGTGTTTCTGGGGCCAACGTCCTGACTTTC	CASTRVSGANVLTF
TRBV6-5	NA	NA	TRBJ1-6	TGTGCCAGCAGTTACTCGGAAACAGCCTATAATTCACCCCTCCACTTT	CASSYSETAYNSPLHF
TRBV19	NA	NA	TRBJ1-6	TGTGCCAGTAGGCCTCGAGGGATGAAGATTTCACCCCTCCACTTT	CASRPRGMKISPLHF
TRBV7-2	NA	TRBD2	TRBJ2-1	TGTGCCAGCAGCTTAGGCGGGGGGTACAATGAGCAGTTCTTC	CASSLGGGYNEQFF
TRBV9	NA	NA	TRBJ2-7	TGTGCCAGCAGCGTCAGCGATACCTACGAGCAGTACTTC	CASSVSDTYEQYF
TRBV7-7	NA	NA	TRBJ2-7	TGTGCTAGCAGCTTAGGCGAGCTCTACGAGCAGTACTTC	CASSLGELYEQYF
TRBV10-1	once	TRBD2	TRBJ2-1	TGCGCCAGCAGTCCCGGGACTAGCGGGAGTAATGAGCAGTTCTTC	CASSPGTSGSNEQFF
TRBV9	NA	NA	TRBJ2-1	TGTGCCAGCAGCGTAGGAGGCGGGGCCTACAATGAGCAGTTCTTC	CASSVGGGAYNEQFF
TRBV9	NA	NA	TRBJ1-1	TGTGCCAGCAGCGTCACGACAGAATCTACTGAAGCTTTCTTT	CASSVTTESTEAFF
TRBV6-1	few	NA	TRBJ2-7	TGTGCCAGCAGTGAAGGCGACGGGAGTATATACGAGCAGTACTTC	CASSEGDGSIYEQYF
TRBV5-1	NA	NA	TRBJ2-1	TGCGCCAGCAGCGACGGATCAAGGGGGAACAATGAGCAGTTCTTC	CASSDGSRGNNEQFF
TRBV11-1	NA	NA	TRBJ2-2	TGTGCCAGCAGCAGGGCTCCGAACACCGGGGAGCTGTTTTTT	CASSRAPNTGELFF
TRBV6-5	NA	NA	TRBJ1-5	TGTGCCAGCAGTACCGGGGCGGAGGGTAATCAGCCCCAGCATTTT	CASSTGAEGNQPQHF
TRBV10-3	NA	NA	TRBJ2-2	TGTGCCATCCAGGGTTTCAACACCGGGGAGCTGTTTTTT	CAIQGFNTGELFF
TRBV5-6	NA	NA	TRBJ1-5	TGTGCCAGCAGCTTGTGGGGTGGCAATCAGCCCCAGCATTTT	CASSLWGGNQPQHF
TRBV5-1	NA	NA	TRBJ2-3	TGCGCCAGCAGCTTGGGCGTTAGCACAGATACGCAGTATTTT	CASSLGVSTDTQYF
TRBV5-5	NA	NA	TRBJ1-4	TGTGCCAGCAGCTCTCGGCCGGGACATGAAAAACTGTTTTTT	CASSSRPGHEKLFF
TRBV7-2	NA	NA	TRBJ1-4	TGTGCCAGCAGCTTAGTTCCAAAAAGGGAAAAACTGTTTTTT	CASSLVPKREKLFF
TRBV24-1	NA	TRBD1	TRBJ2-2	TGTGCCACCAGTGACCCCGGACAGGGAACCGGGGAGCTGTTTTTT	CATSDPGQGTGELFF
TRBV6-2/TRBV6-3	NA	TRBD1	TRBJ1-6	TGTGCCAGCAGTAGTGCAGGGGGCGCCTATAATTCACCCCTCCACTTT	CASSSAGGAYNSPLHF
TRBV28	NA	TRBD2	TRBJ2-1	TGTGCCAGCAGAAACCCGGGACTAGCGGGAGGGCCTTACAATGAGCAGTTCTTC	CASRNPGLAGGPYNEQFF
TRBV2	NA	TRBD1	TRBJ1-6	TGTGCCAGCAGTGCTTACCGACAGGGCTTCAATTCACCCCTCCACTTT	CASSAYRQGFNSPLHF
TRBV6-6	NA	TRBD1	TRBJ1-2	TGTGCCAGCAGTAAACAGGGGGACGGCTACACCTTC	CASSKQGDGYTF
TRBV2	few	TRBD1	TRBJ1-1	TGTGCCAGCAGGGGGGACAGCCGGCACACTGAAGCTTTCTTT	CASRGDSRHTEAFF
TRBV18	NA	NA	TRBJ1-4	TGTGCCAGCTCACCAAGGGCCGGGGACGAAAAACTGTTTTTT	CASSPRAGDEKLFF
TRBV19	NA	NA	TRBJ1-2	TGTGCCAGTAGTATTTTGGGAAGTGGCTACACCTTC	CASSILGSGYTF